This TCR beta chain was found in a study of blood T cell repertoires in COVID-19. Measured with immunoSEQ multiplex PCR; TCRdb has only the in-frame clones, and not every one. The sample shows fewer than 500,000 clones, around 87% of them seen only once. The CDR3 contains 14 residues. V lost 0 bases and J 2 bases, leaving 9 bases between the germline ends. Germline loops: CDR1 SGHRS, CDR2 YFSETQ. Cohort assignment relied on participant-reported clinical history. The sequence came from a man aged 30 to 45 who had recovered from COVID-19. The chain is built from TRBV5-1 and TRBJ2-7, with D perhaps TRBD2 (5 bases). The source material was PBMCs or T cells enriched from blood (not recorded which). CDR3 amino acids: CASSLESGTYEQYF. DNA for the CDR3: TGCGCCAGCAGCTTGGAATCGGGAACCTACGAGCAGTACTTC.